The 7 T cell receptor beta chains below all came from one sample that was sequenced in a study of blood T cell repertoires in COVID-19. Data came from immunoSEQ multiplex PCR; TCRdb stores just in-frame clones and leaves some out. The sample includes about 97,000 clones, 75% to 90% of them seen just once. The sample comprised peripheral blood. These TCRs come from a human donor in a cohort sampled during active COVID-19.

The chain recombines TRBV19 with TRBJ1-6; D may be TRBD1 (5 bases). CDR1 and CDR2 from the germline V gene are LNHDA and SQIVND (reference sequence). This CDR3 region has 13 residues. V lost 1 base, J lost 14 bases, and 12 bases lay in between. CDR3 DNA sequence: TGTGCCAGTAGTATAGGGAGGGGCTCCACCCTCCACTTT. It is translated as CASSIGRGSTLHF. Using reference TRBV19 and TRBJ1-6 for the parts outside the CDR3, the full variable domain is DGGITQSPKYLFRKEGQNVTLSCEQNLNHDAMYWYRQDPGQGLRLIYYSQIVNDFQKGDIAEGYSVSREKKESFPLTVTSAQKNPTAFYLCASSIGRGSTLHFGNGTRLTVT.

V gene TRBV23-1 combines with J gene TRBJ1-6; maybe TRBD1 (6 bases). TRBV23-1 is marked as an open reading frame, function uncertain. The CDR3 totals 14 residues. The germline V and J ends were trimmed by 4 bases and 6 bases, with 10 bases remaining between them. The CDR3 coding sequence is TGCGCCAGCAGTCCTTGGACAGCTAATTCACCCCTCCACTTT. Translated, it gives CASSPWTANSPLHF.

The chain is built from TRBV2 and TRBJ2-5, with D perhaps matching TRBD2 (5 bases). The germline V gene encodes CDR1 SNHLY and CDR2 FYNNEI. V was trimmed by 5 bases and J by 6 bases, leaving 13 bases between them. The CDR3 covers 13 residues. The CDR3: CASSPGFRKTQYF. CDR3 in DNA: TGTGCCAGCAGTCCGGGGTTTCGGAAGACCCAGTACTTC.

V is TRBV27 and J is TRBJ1-1; a weak D match, TRBD1 (6 bases). This CDR3 region has 14 residues. Germline assignment: CDR1 MNHEY and CDR2 SMNVEV (reference sequence). The germline V and J ends were trimmed by 2 bases and 8 bases, with 15 bases remaining between them. CDR3 nucleotide sequence: TGTGCCAGCAGTTTAGGATTCACAGGGTCGGAAGCTTTCTTT. Encoded protein: CASSLGFTGSEAFF.

The V gene is TRBV7-2, the J gene TRBJ2-7; D perhaps matches TRBD2 (5 bases). V was pared by 1 base and J by 3 bases, with 10 bases between. Germline CDR1 reads SGHTA; CDR2 reads FQGNSA. The CDR3 is made up of 14 amino acids. DNA for the CDR3: TGTGCCAGCAGCTTAGACTTGGGGAGCTACGAGCAGTACTTC. Protein sequence: CASSLDLGSYEQYF.

The V call is TRBV28, the J call TRBJ2-3; tentative D call: TRBD2 (7 bases). From germline, CDR1 is MDHEN and CDR2 SYDVKM. The CDR3 has 14 residues. CDR3 region: CATEGGGRTDTQYF. For the CDR3, the DNA is TGTGCTACCGAGGGGGGGGGCCGCACAGATACGCAGTATTTT.

In DNA form, the CDR3 reads TGTGCTAGTGGTTTGGGGGGCCGCGGGGGCTTCTACAATGAGCAGTTCTTC. Amino acid sequence: CASGLGGRGGFYNEQFF. The chain links TRBV12-5 to TRBJ2-1; a possible D gene is TRBD2 (7 bases). Trimming took off 1 base at V and 3 bases at J, with 16 bases between the two ends. Per germline, CDR1 LGHNT and CDR2 FRNRAP. CDR3 length equals 17 residues. Full variable domain (rest looked up from reference TRBV12-5 and TRBJ2-1): DARVTQTPRHKVTEMGQEVTMRCQPILGHNTVFWYRQTMMQGLELLAYFRNRAPLDDSGMPKDRFSAEMPDATLATLKIQPSEPRDSAVYFCASGLGGRGGFYNEQFFGPGTRLTVL.